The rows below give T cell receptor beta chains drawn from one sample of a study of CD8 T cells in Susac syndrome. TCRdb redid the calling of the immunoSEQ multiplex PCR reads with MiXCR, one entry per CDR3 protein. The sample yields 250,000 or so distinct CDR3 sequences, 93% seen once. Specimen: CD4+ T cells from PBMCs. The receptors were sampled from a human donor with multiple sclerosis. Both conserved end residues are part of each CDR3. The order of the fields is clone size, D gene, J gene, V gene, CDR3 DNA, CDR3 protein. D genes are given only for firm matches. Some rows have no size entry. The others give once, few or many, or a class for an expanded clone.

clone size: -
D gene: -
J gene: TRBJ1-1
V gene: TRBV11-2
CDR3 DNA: TGTGCCAGCAGCGAGGGAGGGGCGCGTTCGAACACTGAAGCTTTCTTT
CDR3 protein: CASSEGGARSNTEAFF

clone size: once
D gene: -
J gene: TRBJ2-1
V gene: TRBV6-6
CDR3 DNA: TGTGCCAGCAGCTCCTTTACGTACAATGAGCAGTTCTTC
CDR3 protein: CASSSFTYNEQFF

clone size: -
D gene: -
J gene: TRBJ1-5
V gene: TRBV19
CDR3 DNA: TGTGCCAGTAGTAGGCCGGCGGGGTTCCCCTCTCCACTCACAAGCCGCAATCAGCCCCAGCATTTT
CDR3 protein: CASSRPAGFPSPLTSRNQPQHF

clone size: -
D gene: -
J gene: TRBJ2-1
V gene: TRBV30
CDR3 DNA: TGTGCCTTTGGGGGCAATGAGCAGTTCTTC
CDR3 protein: CAFGGNEQFF

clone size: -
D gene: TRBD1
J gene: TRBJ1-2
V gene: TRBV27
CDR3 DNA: TGTGCCAGCAGGCCGACAGGGGGGAATGGCTACACCTTC
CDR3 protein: CASRPTGGNGYTF

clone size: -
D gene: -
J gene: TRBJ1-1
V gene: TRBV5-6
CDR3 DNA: TGTGCCAGCAGCCACAGTTTCAGGTTGAGGGTAGCTTTCTTT
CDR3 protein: CASSHSFRLRVAFF

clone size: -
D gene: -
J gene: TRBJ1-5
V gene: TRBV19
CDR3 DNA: TGTGCCAGTAGTACTAGGAATAGCAATCAGCCCCAGCATTTT
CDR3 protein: CASSTRNSNQPQHF

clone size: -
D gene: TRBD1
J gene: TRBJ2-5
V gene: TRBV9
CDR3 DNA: TGTGCCAGCAGCGGTGGACAGGGGGTGGGAGAGACCCAGTACTTC
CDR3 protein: CASSGGQGVGETQYF

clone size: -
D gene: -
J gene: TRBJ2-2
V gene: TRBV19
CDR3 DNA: TGTGCCAGTATCCCCCCGGGAAGGAACACCGGGGAGCTGTTTTTT
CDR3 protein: CASIPPGRNTGELFF

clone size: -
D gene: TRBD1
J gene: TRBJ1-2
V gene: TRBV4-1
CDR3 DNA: TGCGCCAGCAGCCAAGTCGGCCGACAGGGGGGAAACTATGGCTACACCTTC
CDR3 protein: CASSQVGRQGGNYGYTF

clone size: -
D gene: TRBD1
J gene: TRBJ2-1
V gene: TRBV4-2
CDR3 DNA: TGTGCCAGCAGCCAAGGAAGCGAGGGGGCCGAGTTCTTC
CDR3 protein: CASSQGSEGAEFF

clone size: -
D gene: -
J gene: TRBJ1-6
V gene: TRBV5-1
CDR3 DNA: TGCGCCAGCAGTGACGACGCGAATTCACCCCTCCACTTT
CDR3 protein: CASSDDANSPLHF

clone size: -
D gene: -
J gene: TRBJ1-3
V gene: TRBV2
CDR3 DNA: TGTGCCAGCACCCAAGGACAGTATGCTGGAAACACCATATATTTT
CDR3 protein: CASTQGQYAGNTIYF

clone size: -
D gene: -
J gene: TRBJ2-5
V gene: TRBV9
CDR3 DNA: TGTGCCAGCAGCGTAGCTAAAAACGGTCAAGAGACCCAGTACTTC
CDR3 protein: CASSVAKNGQETQYF

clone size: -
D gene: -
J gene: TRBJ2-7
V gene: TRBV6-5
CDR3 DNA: TGTGCCAGCAGAAGGGGGATCATAAACGAGCAGTACTTC
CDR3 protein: CASRRGIINEQYF

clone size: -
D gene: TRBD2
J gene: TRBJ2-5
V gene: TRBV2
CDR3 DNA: TGTGCCAGCAGTTCTCCGGGACTAGCGGCCCAGGAGACCCAGTACTTC
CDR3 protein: CASSSPGLAAQETQYF

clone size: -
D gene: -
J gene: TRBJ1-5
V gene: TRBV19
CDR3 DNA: TGTGCCAGTAGAACCGGAATTACGCCGAATCAGCCCCAGCATTTT
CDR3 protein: CASRTGITPNQPQHF

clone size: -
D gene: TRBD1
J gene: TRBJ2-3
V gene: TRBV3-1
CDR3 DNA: TGTGCCAGCAGCCAAGTGACAGGGACGCAGTATTTT
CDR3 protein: CASSQVTGTQYF

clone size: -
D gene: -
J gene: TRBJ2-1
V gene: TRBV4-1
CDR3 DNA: TGCGCCAGCAGCCAGCCTCGGGACCTCGGGAATGAGCAGTTCTTC
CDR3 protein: CASSQPRDLGNEQFF

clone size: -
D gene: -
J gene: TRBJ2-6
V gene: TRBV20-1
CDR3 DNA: TGCAGTGCTAGGGAGGCCTCGGGGTCTGGGGCCAACGTCCTGACTTTC
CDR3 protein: CSAREASGSGANVLTF

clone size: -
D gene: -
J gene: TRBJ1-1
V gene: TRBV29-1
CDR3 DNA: TGCAGCGCGGCCCCCAGGAACACTGAAGCTTTCTTT
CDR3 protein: CSAAPRNTEAFF

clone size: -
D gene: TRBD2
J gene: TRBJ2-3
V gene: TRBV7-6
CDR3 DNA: TGTGCCAGCATTCGTCTAGCGGGAGGGGCAGATACGCAGTATTTT
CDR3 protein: CASIRLAGGADTQYF

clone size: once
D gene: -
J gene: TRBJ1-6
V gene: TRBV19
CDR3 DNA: TGTGCCAGTAGTACCCATCCTTCACCCCTCCACTTT
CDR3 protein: CASSTHPSPLHF

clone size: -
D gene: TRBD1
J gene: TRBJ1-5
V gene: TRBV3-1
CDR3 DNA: TGTGCCAGCAGCCGCTCCGGGACAGTAAGCAATCAGCCCCAGCATTTT
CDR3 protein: CASSRSGTVSNQPQHF

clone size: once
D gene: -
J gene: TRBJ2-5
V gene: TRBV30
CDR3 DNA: TGTGCCTGGAGTACCGGGCCGGAGACCCAGTACTTC
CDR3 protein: CAWSTGPETQYF

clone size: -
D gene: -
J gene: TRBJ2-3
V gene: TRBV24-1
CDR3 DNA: TGTGCCACCGCCGGACCTCAAATCACAGATACGCAGTATTTT
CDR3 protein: CATAGPQITDTQYF

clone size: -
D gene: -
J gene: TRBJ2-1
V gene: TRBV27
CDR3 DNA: TGTGCCAGCAGAGAGCGGGCCTCCTACAATGAGCAGTTCTTC
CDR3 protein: CASRERASYNEQFF

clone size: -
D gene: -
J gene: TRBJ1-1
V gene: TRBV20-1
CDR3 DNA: TGCAGTCCGGCCCAGGGTCTGTTGACTGAAGCTTTCTTT
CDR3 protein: CSPAQGLLTEAFF

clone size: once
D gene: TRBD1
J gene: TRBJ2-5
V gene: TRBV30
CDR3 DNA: TGTGCCGGTTGGACAGGGCGGCAGACCCAGTACTTC
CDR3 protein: CAGWTGRQTQYF

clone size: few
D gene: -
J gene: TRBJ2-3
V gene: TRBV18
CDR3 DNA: TGTGCCAGCTCACCACAGGCAGATACGCAGTATTTT
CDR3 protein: CASSPQADTQYF

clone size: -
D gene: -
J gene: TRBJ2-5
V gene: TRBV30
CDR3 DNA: TGTGCCACCGGGGCTGGGGCCCTCCAAGAGACCCAGTACTTC
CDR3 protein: CATGAGALQETQYF

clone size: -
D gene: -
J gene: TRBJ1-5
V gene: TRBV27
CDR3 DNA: TGTGCCAGCAGTTTAACAGGGTTCGGCAATCAGCCCCAGCATTTT
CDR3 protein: CASSLTGFGNQPQHF

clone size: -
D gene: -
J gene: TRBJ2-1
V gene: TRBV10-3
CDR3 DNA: TGTGCCATCAGTGAGAACAATGAGCAGTTCTTC
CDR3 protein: CAISENNEQFF

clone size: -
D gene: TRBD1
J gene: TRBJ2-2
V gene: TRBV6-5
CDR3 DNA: TGTGCCAGCAGTTACAGGACAGGTCCGAACACCGGGGAGCTGTTTTTT
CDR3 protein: CASSYRTGPNTGELFF

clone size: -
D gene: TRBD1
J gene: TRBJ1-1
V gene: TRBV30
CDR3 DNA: TGTGCCTGGAGTGGGGGTGGAACCGGGACAGGGCGTGAAGCTTTCTTT
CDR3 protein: CAWSGGGTGTGREAFF

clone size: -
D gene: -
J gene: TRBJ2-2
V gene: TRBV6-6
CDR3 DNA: TGTGCCAGCAATTCACCCCGGGACTTAAACACCGGGGAGCTGTTTTTT
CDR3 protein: CASNSPRDLNTGELFF

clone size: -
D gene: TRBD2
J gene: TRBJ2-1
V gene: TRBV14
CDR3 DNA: TGTGCCAGCAGCCAAAGGGCTAGCGGGCCTCCAAACCTCTCCTACAATGAGCAGTTCTTC
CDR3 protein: CASSQRASGPPNLSYNEQFF

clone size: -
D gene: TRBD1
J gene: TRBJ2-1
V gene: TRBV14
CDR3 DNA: TGTGCCAGCAGCCCGCGGGACAGGAAGAATGAGCAGTTCTTC
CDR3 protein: CASSPRDRKNEQFF

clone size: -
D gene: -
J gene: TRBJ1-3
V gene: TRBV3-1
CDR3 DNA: TGTGCCAGCATCTCAATCGGAAACACCATATATTTT
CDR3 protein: CASISIGNTIYF

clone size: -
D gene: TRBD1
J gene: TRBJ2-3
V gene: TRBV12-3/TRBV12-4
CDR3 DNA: TGTGCCAGCAGGGGGACAGCGGCAGGGGATACGCAGTATTTT
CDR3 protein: CASRGTAAGDTQYF

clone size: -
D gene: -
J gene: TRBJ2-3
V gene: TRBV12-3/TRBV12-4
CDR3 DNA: TGTGCCAGCAGTTTAAACCCCCTGCTCTCCACAGATACGCAGTATTTT
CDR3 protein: CASSLNPLLSTDTQYF

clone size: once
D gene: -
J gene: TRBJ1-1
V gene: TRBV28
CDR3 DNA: TGTGCCAGCAGTTACGATAAAGCTTTCTTT
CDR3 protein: CASSYDKAFF

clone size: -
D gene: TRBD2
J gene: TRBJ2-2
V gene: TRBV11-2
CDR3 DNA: TGTGCCAGCAGCCCTCGTAATAGCGGGGGGACCGGGGAGCTGTTTTTT
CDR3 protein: CASSPRNSGGTGELFF

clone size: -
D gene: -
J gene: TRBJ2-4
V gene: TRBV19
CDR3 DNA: TGTGCCAGTAAAGCGCTCGCCAAAAACATTCAGTACTTC
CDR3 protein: CASKALAKNIQYF

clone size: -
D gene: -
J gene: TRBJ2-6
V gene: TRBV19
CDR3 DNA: TGTGCCAGTAGTATAGCGGTCTCTGGGGCCAACGTCCTGACTTTC
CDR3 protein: CASSIAVSGANVLTF

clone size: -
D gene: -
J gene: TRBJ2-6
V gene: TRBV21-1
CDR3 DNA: TGTGCCGGGAGACAGGCGGTCTCTGGGGCCAACGTCCTGACTTTC
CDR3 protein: CAGRQAVSGANVLTF